This TCR beta chain comes out of a study of blood T cell repertoires in COVID-19. As for the study in general: From the United States, Italy and Spain came samples of acute and convalescent COVID-19.

Authors' methods: Using reference gene primer amplification, nucleated cell counts were estimated. TCRdb keeps only in-frame clones here, not all; method: immunoSEQ multiplex PCR. V and J calls plus clone size are reproduced from that table; the DNA served to infer D and trimming. Among roughly 250,000 clones listed, around 87% were seen once. Cohort placement rested on clinical history that participants reported themselves. CDR1 is MNHNY, CDR2 SVGAGI, per germline (reference sequence). The CDR3 loop spans 15 amino acids. Deletions cut 5 bases from V and 2 bases from J, with 13 bases between. V usage is TRBV6-6 and J usage is TRBJ2-4, with D possibly being TRBD2 (6 bases). The sequencing sample was made of PBMCs or T cells enriched from blood (not recorded which). The receptor comes from a woman aged 45-60 years who had recovered from COVID-19. The chain's CDR3 is CASSLAAGTKNIQYF. The CDR3 DNA reads TGTGCCAGCAGTCTGGCGGCGGGGACCAAAAACATTCAGTACTTC.